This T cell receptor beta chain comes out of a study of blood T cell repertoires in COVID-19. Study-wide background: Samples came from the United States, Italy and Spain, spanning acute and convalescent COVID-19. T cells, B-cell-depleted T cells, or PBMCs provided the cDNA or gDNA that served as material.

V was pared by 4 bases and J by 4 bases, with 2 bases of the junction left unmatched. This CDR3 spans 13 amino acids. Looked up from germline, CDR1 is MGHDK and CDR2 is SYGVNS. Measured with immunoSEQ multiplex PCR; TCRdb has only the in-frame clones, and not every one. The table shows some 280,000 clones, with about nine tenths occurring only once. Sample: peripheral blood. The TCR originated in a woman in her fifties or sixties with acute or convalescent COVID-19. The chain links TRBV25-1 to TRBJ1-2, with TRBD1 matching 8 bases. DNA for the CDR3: TGTGCCAGCAGTGGGACAGGGCTCTATGGCTACACCTTC. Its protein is CASSGTGLYGYTF.